Below are 15 T cell receptor beta chains sequenced from a single sample in a study of blood T cell repertoires in COVID-19. The protocol was immunoSEQ multiplex PCR, while the TCRdb copy is restricted to in-frame clones and leaves out a portion. Counted here are over 250,000 clones, around 91% occurring once; the ten biggest clones make up 12%. Sequenced input: peripheral blood. All receptors come from a woman in her fifties or sixties with acute or convalescent COVID-19.

V usage is TRBV10-3 and J usage is TRBJ1-3; D unclear. Germline values: CDR1 ENHRY, CDR2 SYGVKD. The CDR3 is 15 amino acids. The ends were cut back, 2 bases at V and 0 bases at J, with 8 bases in the middle. CDR3 bases: TGTGCCATCAGTGAGACAGTGAACTCTGGAAACACCATATATTTT. This translates into CAISETVNSGNTIYF.

The chain employs TRBV28 and TRBJ2-5, with TRBD1 as a possible D gene (6 bases). CDR3 length equals 13 residues. CDR1 and CDR2 (germline): MDHEN, SYDVKM. Between the trimmed V and J ends, which lost 10 bases and 4 bases, there was a span of 16 bases. CDR3 in amino acids: CATRTPGVETQYF. Here the CDR3 DNA reads TGTGCCACCCGCACCCCAGGGGTAGAGACCCAGTACTTC. The complete variable domain, with remaining parts taken from reference TRBV28 and TRBJ2-5, reads DVKVTQSSRYLVKRTGEKVFLECVQDMDHENMFWYRQDPGLGLRLIYFSYDVKMKEKGDIPEGYSVSREKKERFSLILESASTNQTSMYLCATRTPGVETQYFGPGTRLLVL.

This sequence joins TRBV30 and TRBJ2-7, with 8 bases lining up with TRBD1. Trimming at V came to 2 bases and at J to 5 bases, leaving 11 bases not matched to a gene. In germline, CDR1 is GTSNPN, CDR2 SVGIG (reference sequence). This CDR3 is built from 15 residues. The CDR3 reads CAWSLPRTGKDEQYF. The CDR3 region has the DNA TGTGCCTGGAGTCTCCCCCGGACAGGGAAAGACGAGCAGTACTTC.

This chain links TRBV13 with TRBJ2-1, with a possible D match to TRBD2 (5 bases). Deletions cut 4 bases from V and 10 bases from J, with 26 bases between. The CDR3 has 17 residues. The germline V gene has CDR1 PRHDT and CDR2 FYEKMQ (reference sequence). The CDR3 nucleotides read TGTGCCAGCAGCTCACCCTCGGGGTCTGCGGTTGATAGGGAGCAGTTCTTC. Amino acids: CASSSPSGSAVDREQFF.

This chain uses TRBV27 with TRBJ2-7, with unresolved D. The length of the CDR3 is 16 residues. Germline V gene data show CDR1 as MNHEY and CDR2 as SMNVEV (reference sequence). V lost 4 bases, J lost 1 base, and 17 bases lay in between. CDR3 sequence reads: CASSSGSALTSYEQYF. DNA for the CDR3: TGTGCCAGCAGTTCCGGATCCGCCCTGACTTCCTACGAGCAGTACTTC.

The chain employs TRBV5-6 and TRBJ1-2; 11 bases are shared with TRBD1. CDR3 size: 14 residues. From germline, CDR1 is SGHDT and CDR2 YYEEEE. V was clipped by 3 bases and J by 5 bases; unmatched bases: 3. CDR3 sequence (DNA): TGTGCCAGCAGCTGGGACAGGGGGAGGTATGGCTACACCTTC. This sequence encodes CASSWDRGRYGYTF.

The chain joins TRBV5-6 to TRBJ2-1, with 8 nucleotides matching TRBD1. Germline values: CDR1 SGHDT, CDR2 YYEEEE. This CDR3 region has 15 residues. V trimming: 4 bases; J trimming: 2 bases; junction bases outside the gene matches: 5. The CDR3: CASSPDRVTYNEQFF. The CDR3 bases are TGTGCCAGCAGCCCGGACAGGGTTACCTACAATGAGCAGTTCTTC.

V gene TRBV28 combines with J gene TRBJ1-2; D gene ambiguous. Germline V gives CDR1 MDHEN, CDR2 SYDVKM. The CDR3 spans 12 residues. Trimming took off 4 bases at V and 7 bases at J, with 10 bases between the two ends. CDR3: CASSSAGSGYTF. DNA for the CDR3: TGTGCCAGCAGTTCAGCGGGTTCTGGCTACACCTTC.

The V call is TRBV24-1, the J call TRBJ1-2, with 9 bases identical to TRBD1. The V gene end was trimmed by 4 bases and the J gene end by 2 bases; junction bases not matched to a gene: 4. Germline V gives CDR1 KGHDR, CDR2 SFDVKD. CDR3 length equals 15 residues. Written as DNA, the CDR3 is TGTGCCACCAGTGACCCGACAGGGGGGAACTATGGCTACACCTTC. It is translated as CATSDPTGGNYGYTF.

In its sample, this clone was seen a few times. The genes are TRBV3-1 (or the pseudogene TRBV3-2) and TRBJ2-7, with a tentative D call TRBD1 (6 bases). Germline V gives CDR1 LGHDT, CDR2 YNNKEL (reference sequence). V was shortened by 1 base and J by 5 bases, with 15 bases between the two germline ends. The CDR3 contains 15 residues. In DNA form, the CDR3 reads TGTGCCAGCAGCCAAGGGTGGCAGGGGTTCAACGAGCAGTACTTC. This codes for CASSQGWQGFNEQYF.

This rearrangement joins TRBV28 to TRBJ1-5; D remains ambiguous. CDR3 length equals 17 residues. Germline V gene lookup returns CDR1 MDHEN and CDR2 SYDVKM. The germline V and J ends were trimmed by 2 bases and 0 bases, with 14 bases remaining between them. The DNA for the CDR3 is TGTGCCAGCAGTTTACGTTGGCAGGTATATAGCAATCAGCCCCAGCATTTT. Encoded protein: CASSLRWQVYSNQPQHF.

The rearrangement uses TRBV25-1 and TRBJ1-6; D call uncertain. CDR3 length equals 14 residues. Per germline, CDR1 MGHDK and CDR2 SYGVNS. With 7 bases removed from V and 10 bases from J, the gap between germline ends came to 17 bases. The CDR3 loop reads CASIDQAGGSPLHF. For the CDR3, the DNA is TGTGCCAGCATAGATCAGGCGGGAGGCTCACCCCTCCACTTT.

The chain uses TRBV7-2 and TRBJ1-2; no clear D. V gave up 5 bases and J gave up 8 bases, with 15 bases separating them. This CDR3 spans 13 amino acids. CDR1 is SGHTA, CDR2 FQGNSA, per germline. CDR3 sequence: CASSPPDRGGYTF. The CDR3, as DNA: TGTGCCAGCAGCCCCCCGGATCGAGGCGGCTACACCTTC.

CDR3 nucleotides: TGCGCCAGCAGCTTGAAAGGACAGGCTTCCGGGGAGCTGTTTTTT. This sequence encodes CASSLKGQASGELFF. The rearrangement joins TRBV5-1 to TRBJ2-2; 7 bases map to TRBD1. Unmatched junction bases numbered 6, after V lost 1 base and J lost 6 bases. The germline V gene has CDR1 SGHRS and CDR2 YFSETQ. The CDR3 runs to 15 residues.

The chain is built from TRBV7-2 and TRBJ2-2, with a tentative D call TRBD1 (6 bases). The V and J ends lost 1 base and 5 bases respectively, with 17 bases between them. Per the germline V gene, CDR1 is SGHTA and CDR2 is FQGNSA. The CDR3 has 17 amino acids. DNA of the CDR3: TGTGCCAGCAGCTTAGGGGCCCCAGGGGCGGCGACCGGGGAGCTGTTTTTT. Encoded protein: CASSLGAPGAATGELFF.